The subject of this entry is one TCR beta chain. The antigen is not known. The sample belongs to a study of cytomegalovirus exposure and HLA in healthy donors. Looking at the study overall: In a previous analysis, approximately 110 million unique TCR beta sequences were found from 150 million to 200 million T cells. Points from the study as a whole: Accurate HLA-A and HLA-B prediction from TCR beta sequences was reported for most subjects.

Sampled while nominally healthy, donors likely had unrecorded immune exposures. PCR used 60 Vbeta primers and 13 Jbeta primers. Authors' analysis steps: Roughly 11 million of the 80 million or so unique TCR beta chains counted in a later analysis were shared. Using immunoSEQ multiplex PCR, the repertoire was profiled, and TCRdb retains in-frame clones only, with some absent. The DNA was the basis for D and trimming; V, J and clone size are from that table. The sample has some 170,000 clones; around 81% are singletons. The source is a woman in her twenties or thirties in good health and CMV-seronegative. The material sequenced was PBMCs.

The CDR3 region is CASRTGGDYGYTF. CDR3 DNA: TGTGCCAGCAGGACAGGGGGTGACTATGGCTACACCTTC. The rearrangement joins TRBV27 to TRBJ1-2; 9 bases fit TRBD1. The CDR3 is 13 residues long. After removal of 6 bases from V and 3 bases from J, the junction contained 2 bases not matched to a gene. Germline CDR1 reads MNHEY; CDR2 reads SMNVEV (reference sequence).